The rows below give T cell receptor beta chains drawn from one sample of a study of OX40 agonist ivuxolimab in advanced cancers. Assay used: immunoSEQ multiplex PCR; TCRdb lists only in-frame clones, some missing. Of about 43,000 clones in the sample, 80% are singletons; the top ten hold roughly 4%. Material: CD4+ or CD8+ T cells sorted from blood, obtained in a trial of the OX40 agonist ivuxolimab. These receptors were obtained from an adult with an advanced solid tumor such as melanoma, head and neck, liver or kidney cancer. Both conserved end residues are part of each CDR3. A D gene is named only where the DNA matches it firmly. A clone size is listed for some rows: how often the clone was seen (once, few, many), or a class if it is expanded.

d_call: TRBD2; v_call: TRBV18; clone_size: once; j_call: TRBJ2-1; cdr3_nt: TGTGCCAGTTTGGGGACCGGGACTAGCGGGAGTGCTTTCTTC; cdr3_aa: CASLGTGTSGSAFF
d_call: -; v_call: TRBV5-1; clone_size: -; j_call: TRBJ2-7; cdr3_nt: TGCGCCAGCAGCTCTAGACTAGACAACTACGAGCAGTACTTC; cdr3_aa: CASSSRLDNYEQYF
d_call: -; v_call: TRBV7-8; clone_size: -; j_call: TRBJ1-6; cdr3_nt: TGTGCCAGCAGCTCTCCTTGGCGCAAATCCCTAAATTCACCCCTCCACTTT; cdr3_aa: CASSSPWRKSLNSPLHF
d_call: -; v_call: TRBV9; clone_size: -; j_call: TRBJ2-7; cdr3_nt: TGTGCCAGCAGCCCCCGGGGCTACGAGCAGTACTTC; cdr3_aa: CASSPRGYEQYF
d_call: -; v_call: TRBV5-1; clone_size: -; j_call: TRBJ2-3; cdr3_nt: TGCGCCAGCACCTCTGAGGGGCTGGGTGGCGGTACGCAGTATTTT; cdr3_aa: CASTSEGLGGGTQYF
d_call: TRBD1; v_call: TRBV7-9; clone_size: -; j_call: TRBJ1-5; cdr3_nt: TGTGCCAGCGGGACAGAACAGGGTCGACAGCCCCAGCATTTT; cdr3_aa: CASGTEQGRQPQHF
d_call: TRBD1; v_call: TRBV6-5; clone_size: -; j_call: TRBJ1-1; cdr3_nt: TGTGCCAGCAGTGATCGGGACAGGGTTCAAGCTTTCTTT; cdr3_aa: CASSDRDRVQAFF
d_call: TRBD1; v_call: TRBV7-2; clone_size: -; j_call: TRBJ1-1; cdr3_nt: TGTGCCAGCAGCTCTGGGGACAGGGGGGTCCTGAACACTGAAGCTTTCTTT; cdr3_aa: CASSSGDRGVLNTEAFF
d_call: -; v_call: TRBV2; clone_size: -; j_call: TRBJ1-1; cdr3_nt: TGTGCCAGCAGTCTACAGGGTGCGGGAGCTTTCTTT; cdr3_aa: CASSLQGAGAFF
d_call: TRBD1; v_call: TRBV5-4; clone_size: few; j_call: TRBJ2-7; cdr3_nt: TGTGCCAGCAGCGGGACAGGGACCCTTTACGAGCAGTACTTC; cdr3_aa: CASSGTGTLYEQYF
d_call: -; v_call: TRBV5-1; clone_size: -; j_call: TRBJ1-1; cdr3_nt: TGCGCCAGCTCTTGGGGCCCAGGGGACACTGAAGCTTTCTTT; cdr3_aa: CASSWGPGDTEAFF
d_call: -; v_call: TRBV4-3; clone_size: -; j_call: TRBJ2-7; cdr3_nt: TGCGCCAGCAGCCAAGATCGGGGCGGCTACGAGCAGTACTTC; cdr3_aa: CASSQDRGGYEQYF
d_call: -; v_call: TRBV6-6; clone_size: once; j_call: TRBJ2-3; cdr3_nt: TGTGCCAGCAGTTACTCGCAGGGGGGGCCCACAGATACGCAGTATTTT; cdr3_aa: CASSYSQGGPTDTQYF
d_call: TRBD1; v_call: TRBV6-5; clone_size: -; j_call: TRBJ2-7; cdr3_nt: TGTGCCAGCAGAAGGGACTACAGGGGGCCCTACGAGCAGTACTTC; cdr3_aa: CASRRDYRGPYEQYF
d_call: TRBD1; v_call: TRBV4-3; clone_size: few; j_call: TRBJ1-4; cdr3_nt: TGCGCCAGCAGCCAGGGACAGGGTAATGAAAAACTGTTTTTT; cdr3_aa: CASSQGQGNEKLFF
d_call: -; v_call: TRBV4-2; clone_size: -; j_call: TRBJ1-3; cdr3_nt: TGTGCCAGCAGCCAAGATGGGGGTGACGGAAACACCATATATTTT; cdr3_aa: CASSQDGGDGNTIYF
d_call: TRBD2; v_call: TRBV7-2; clone_size: -; j_call: TRBJ2-3; cdr3_nt: TGTGCCAGCAGCTTAGAACTAGCGACAGATACGCAGTATTTT; cdr3_aa: CASSLELATDTQYF
d_call: TRBD1; v_call: TRBV9; clone_size: -; j_call: TRBJ2-3; cdr3_nt: TGTGCCAGCAGCCGGGACAGGGGGCGTGCAGATACGCAGTATTTT; cdr3_aa: CASSRDRGRADTQYF
d_call: -; v_call: TRBV6-1; clone_size: -; j_call: TRBJ2-2; cdr3_nt: TGTGCCGGGACTGAACGGCTCCTTAACACCGGGGAGCTGTTTTTT; cdr3_aa: CAGTERLLNTGELFF
d_call: TRBD1; v_call: TRBV7-2; clone_size: -; j_call: TRBJ2-2; cdr3_nt: TGTGCCAGCAGCTTAAGGACAGGGTATAACACCGGGGAGCTGTTTTTT; cdr3_aa: CASSLRTGYNTGELFF
d_call: -; v_call: TRBV7-9; clone_size: -; j_call: TRBJ1-1; cdr3_nt: TGTGCCAGCAGCTTATGGGGCACTGAAGCTTTCTTT; cdr3_aa: CASSLWGTEAFF
d_call: TRBD1; v_call: TRBV15; clone_size: -; j_call: TRBJ2-5; cdr3_nt: TGTGCCACCAGGCGGACAGGAGTGCAAGGAGAGACCCAGTACTTC; cdr3_aa: CATRRTGVQGETQYF
d_call: -; v_call: TRBV5-1; clone_size: -; j_call: TRBJ2-5; cdr3_nt: TGCGCCAGCAGCCCCGGACCCCCACGGGAGACCCAGTACTTC; cdr3_aa: CASSPGPPRETQYF
d_call: -; v_call: TRBV29-1; clone_size: -; j_call: TRBJ1-2; cdr3_nt: TGCAGCGTTGAGTACAGTGGGACCTATGGCTACACCTTC; cdr3_aa: CSVEYSGTYGYTF
d_call: TRBD1; v_call: TRBV4-3; clone_size: -; j_call: TRBJ2-4; cdr3_nt: TGCGCCAGCAGCATGGACAGGGGTTACATTCAGTACTTC; cdr3_aa: CASSMDRGYIQYF
d_call: -; v_call: TRBV6-1; clone_size: -; j_call: TRBJ2-5; cdr3_nt: TGTGCCAGCAGGGGCGGGTTACAAGAGACCCAGTACTTC; cdr3_aa: CASRGGLQETQYF
d_call: -; v_call: TRBV4-2; clone_size: once; j_call: TRBJ2-1; cdr3_nt: TGTGCCAGCAGCCCCACATCCCCCATTAGCTCCTACAATGAGCAGTTCTTC; cdr3_aa: CASSPTSPISSYNEQFF
d_call: -; v_call: TRBV5-4; clone_size: -; j_call: TRBJ2-5; cdr3_nt: TGTGCCAGCAGCCCGGAGCTCAGCCAAGAGACCCAGTACTTC; cdr3_aa: CASSPELSQETQYF
d_call: -; v_call: TRBV18; clone_size: -; j_call: TRBJ1-2; cdr3_nt: TGTGCCAGCTCACCCGCCGGGGCAGGGAACTATGGCTACACCTTC; cdr3_aa: CASSPAGAGNYGYTF
d_call: TRBD1; v_call: TRBV29-1; clone_size: -; j_call: TRBJ1-1; cdr3_nt: TGCAGCGTTGAAGATCCGGGACAGCTTTTAAGGGGCACTGAAGCTTTCTTT; cdr3_aa: CSVEDPGQLLRGTEAFF
d_call: -; v_call: TRBV6-5; clone_size: -; j_call: TRBJ1-5; cdr3_nt: TGTGCCAGCAGTTACTCCGGCAGGGCTAATCAGCCCCAGCATTTT; cdr3_aa: CASSYSGRANQPQHF
d_call: TRBD2; v_call: TRBV27; clone_size: -; j_call: TRBJ2-3; cdr3_nt: TGTGCCAGCAGGCAAGAGGGGCTGAAGCGGGGCCAGGGCACAGATACGCAGTATTTT; cdr3_aa: CASRQEGLKRGQGTDTQYF
d_call: -; v_call: TRBV6-5; clone_size: -; j_call: TRBJ1-1; cdr3_nt: TGTGCCAGCAGCCCTCAACAGGGATTGACTGAAGCTTTCTTT; cdr3_aa: CASSPQQGLTEAFF
d_call: -; v_call: TRBV9; clone_size: -; j_call: TRBJ1-2; cdr3_nt: TGTGCCAGCAGCGTAGTTTCAGGGCCAAACTATGGCTACACCTTC; cdr3_aa: CASSVVSGPNYGYTF
d_call: TRBD2; v_call: TRBV30; clone_size: -; j_call: TRBJ2-7; cdr3_nt: TGTGCCGCCTCGACTAGCGGGGCCTACGAGCAGTACTTC; cdr3_aa: CAASTSGAYEQYF
d_call: TRBD2; v_call: TRBV18; clone_size: -; j_call: TRBJ2-7; cdr3_nt: TGTGCCAGCTCACCACAGGGAGGGGTGTACGAGCAGTACTTC; cdr3_aa: CASSPQGGVYEQYF
d_call: -; v_call: TRBV7-8; clone_size: -; j_call: TRBJ1-4; cdr3_nt: TGTGCCAGCAGCTTATGGGGGGGCGGACCTAATGAAAAACTGTTTTTT; cdr3_aa: CASSLWGGGPNEKLFF
d_call: TRBD1; v_call: TRBV4-2; clone_size: -; j_call: TRBJ1-4; cdr3_nt: TGTGCCAGCAGCCGGGACAGTTCGAGCAGTAATGAAAAACTGTTTTTT; cdr3_aa: CASSRDSSSSNEKLFF
d_call: -; v_call: TRBV29-1; clone_size: -; j_call: TRBJ1-1; cdr3_nt: TGCAGCGTTGACCCCCCGGGGCGGACGGTTGGAGCTTTCTTT; cdr3_aa: CSVDPPGRTVGAFF
d_call: TRBD2; v_call: TRBV7-2; clone_size: -; j_call: TRBJ2-1; cdr3_nt: TGTGCCAGCAGCTTAGCTAGCGGGAGAATGTATGAGCAGTTCTTC; cdr3_aa: CASSLASGRMYEQFF
d_call: TRBD2; v_call: TRBV5-1; clone_size: -; j_call: TRBJ2-1; cdr3_nt: TGCGCCAGCAGTTCTGGTTGGTCTAGCGGGGCCTACAATGAGCAGTTCTTC; cdr3_aa: CASSSGWSSGAYNEQFF
d_call: TRBD2; v_call: TRBV18; clone_size: -; j_call: TRBJ2-7; cdr3_nt: TGTGCCAGCTCACCAGGGAGCGGGAGAACCTACGAGCAGTACTTC; cdr3_aa: CASSPGSGRTYEQYF
d_call: -; v_call: TRBV27; clone_size: -; j_call: TRBJ2-7; cdr3_nt: TGTGCCAGCAGCCCCCCCAGGGTTCGGGCCTACGAGCAGTACTTC; cdr3_aa: CASSPPRVRAYEQYF
d_call: TRBD1; v_call: TRBV29-1; clone_size: once; j_call: TRBJ1-4; cdr3_nt: TGCAGCGCAGCTCCCGGGACAGTGGTTGAAAAACTGTTTTTT; cdr3_aa: CSAAPGTVVEKLFF
d_call: TRBD1; v_call: TRBV28; clone_size: -; j_call: TRBJ1-6; cdr3_nt: TGTGCCAGCGGACAGGGGAATAATTCACCCCTCCACTTT; cdr3_aa: CASGQGNNSPLHF
d_call: -; v_call: TRBV7-2; clone_size: -; j_call: TRBJ2-5; cdr3_nt: TGTGCCAGCACCCCGAAAGAGACCCAGTACTTC; cdr3_aa: CASTPKETQYF
d_call: -; v_call: TRBV28; clone_size: -; j_call: TRBJ1-1; cdr3_nt: TGTGCCACCTCGGGGAACACTGAAGCTTTCTTT; cdr3_aa: CATSGNTEAFF
d_call: TRBD1; v_call: TRBV6-6; clone_size: -; j_call: TRBJ2-7; cdr3_nt: TGTGCCAGCAGCCCGGGGACAGCCTACGAGCAGTACTTC; cdr3_aa: CASSPGTAYEQYF
d_call: TRBD1; v_call: TRBV14; clone_size: -; j_call: TRBJ2-2; cdr3_nt: TGTGCCAGCAGCCCAAAGATCGGAGCCAGGGGGCGTGGGACCGGGGAGCTGTTTTTT; cdr3_aa: CASSPKIGARGRGTGELFF
d_call: -; v_call: TRBV18; clone_size: -; j_call: TRBJ2-5; cdr3_nt: TGTGCCAGCTCACCAGCCCGGGGTAGGGGAGACCACGAAGAGACCCAGTACTTC; cdr3_aa: CASSPARGRGDHEETQYF
d_call: -; v_call: TRBV11-2; clone_size: -; j_call: TRBJ1-1; cdr3_nt: TGTGCCAGCAGCTTCCCGGGCGATGGCACTGAAGCTTTCTTT; cdr3_aa: CASSFPGDGTEAFF
d_call: -; v_call: TRBV11-2; clone_size: -; j_call: TRBJ2-5; cdr3_nt: TGTGCCAGCAGCTTAGGGGGAAGGCAAGAGACCCAGTACTTC; cdr3_aa: CASSLGGRQETQYF
d_call: -; v_call: TRBV5-4; clone_size: -; j_call: TRBJ1-1; cdr3_nt: TGTGCCAGCAGCTTGGAATGGGGAGAAGCTTTCTTT; cdr3_aa: CASSLEWGEAFF
d_call: -; v_call: TRBV19; clone_size: few; j_call: TRBJ2-5; cdr3_nt: TGTGCCAGTAGTTCAGCCGGTATCTGGGAGACCCAGTACTTC; cdr3_aa: CASSSAGIWETQYF
d_call: -; v_call: TRBV12-5; clone_size: -; j_call: TRBJ2-7; cdr3_nt: TGTGCTAGTGGTTTGGTTGAGCCGCGACTAACCCTCGGGGGCGAGCAGTACTTC; cdr3_aa: CASGLVEPRLTLGGEQYF